This T cell receptor (beta chain) was obtained from a study of OX40 agonist ivuxolimab in advanced cancers. Only in-frame clones appear in the TCRdb table, and some are missing; sequencing was by immunoSEQ multiplex PCR. The table lists some 90,000 clones, just over 90% of them singletons. Germline V gene data show CDR1 as SGHVS and CDR2 as FQNEAQ. The CDR3 consists of 15 residues. Trimming cost V 0 bases and J 5 bases, with 14 bases left between them. This sequence joins TRBV7-8 and TRBJ2-7, with D perhaps given as TRBD1 or TRBD2 (7 bases each). The TCR was taken from an adult with an advanced solid tumor such as melanoma, head and neck, liver or kidney cancer. This sample comprised CD4+ or CD8+ T cells sorted from blood, obtained in a trial of the OX40 agonist ivuxolimab. The DNA of the CDR3 is TGTGCCAGCAGCTTAGCCCCAGGGAGGGGGCACGAGCAGTACTTC. Amino acid sequence: CASSLAPGRGHEQYF.